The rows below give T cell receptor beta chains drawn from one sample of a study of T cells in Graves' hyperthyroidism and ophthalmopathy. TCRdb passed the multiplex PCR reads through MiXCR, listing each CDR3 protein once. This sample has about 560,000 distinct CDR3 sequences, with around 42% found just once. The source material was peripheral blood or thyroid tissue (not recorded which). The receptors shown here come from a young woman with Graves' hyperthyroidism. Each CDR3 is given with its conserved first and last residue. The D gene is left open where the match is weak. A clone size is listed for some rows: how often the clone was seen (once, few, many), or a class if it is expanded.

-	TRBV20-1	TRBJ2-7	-	TGCAGTGCTAGAGAGGGACCCCCCAGCGAGCAGTACTTC	CSAREGPPSEQYF
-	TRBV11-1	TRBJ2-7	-	TGTGCCAGCAGTTTGGGGTATGAGTCCCGGAGACTCCCCGCCTACGAGCAGTACTTC	CASSLGYESRRLPAYEQYF
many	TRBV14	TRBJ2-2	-	TGTGCCAGCAGCCTAACAGGGTATTGGACCGGGGAGCTGTTTTTT	CASSLTGYWTGELFF
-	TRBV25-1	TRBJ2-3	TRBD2	TGTGCCAGCAGTGATCTAAGTGCGCGGGAGATAGATACGCAGTATTTT	CASSDLSAREIDTQYF
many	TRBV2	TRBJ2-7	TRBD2	TGTGCCTCCAGCACGGCGGGAGGGGACGAGCAGTACTTC	CASSTAGGDEQYF
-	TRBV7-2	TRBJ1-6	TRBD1	TGTGCCAGCAGCTTCCCCCGAGGACAGGGAGGTCGCTCACCCCTCCACTTT	CASSFPRGQGGRSPLHF
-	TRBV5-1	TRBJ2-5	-	TGCGCCAACAGCCAAGACCAGGGAGGAGAGACCCAGTACTTC	CANSQDQGGETQYF
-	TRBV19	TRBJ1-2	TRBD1	TGTGCTAGTGGTTTGGGACAGGGGCTTGGCTACACCTTC	CASGLGQGLGYTF
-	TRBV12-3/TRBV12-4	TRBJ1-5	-	TGTGCCAGCAGTTTAAGCTCGTCGAGGGAGCCCCAGCATTTT	CASSLSSSREPQHF
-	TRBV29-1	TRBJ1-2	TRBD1	TGCAGCGTTGAGTCAAGTCGGTCAGGGGGCCGAGCTAACTATGGCTACACCTTC	CSVESSRSGGRANYGYTF
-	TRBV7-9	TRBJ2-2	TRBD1	TGTGCCAGCAGCCCCAGCACGGGACAGGCGGGGGAGCTGTTTTTT	CASSPSTGQAGELFF
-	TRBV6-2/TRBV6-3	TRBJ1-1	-	TGTGCCAGCAGGAAAAGGGGAGACGACACTGAAGCTTTCTTT	CASRKRGDDTEAFF
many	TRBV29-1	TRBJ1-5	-	TGCAGTGCAAAGACCGCACTGGGTCAGCCCCAGCATTTT	CSAKTALGQPQHF
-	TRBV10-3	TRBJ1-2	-	TGTGCCAGCAGTTACGCCCTGGGACTCTTGGACTATGGCTACACCTTC	CASSYALGLLDYGYTF
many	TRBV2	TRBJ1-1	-	TGTGCCAGCAGTGAAGCAGGGGGTTGGGCCACTGAAGCTTTCTTT	CASSEAGGWATEAFF
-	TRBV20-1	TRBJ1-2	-	TGCAGTGCTAGAGATCTTACGGGAGACTATGGCTACACCTTC	CSARDLTGDYGYTF
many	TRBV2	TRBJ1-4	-	TGTGCCAGCAGTGCTCTGGGGCTACAAAATGAAAAACTGTTTTTT	CASSALGLQNEKLFF
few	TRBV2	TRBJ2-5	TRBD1	TGTGCCAGCAATAAACTGGGGACAGTTAACCAAGAGACCCAGTACTTC	CASNKLGTVNQETQYF
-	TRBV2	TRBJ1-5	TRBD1	TGTGCCAGCGGCCACGGGGACAGGGGGAATCAGCCCCAGCATTTT	CASGHGDRGNQPQHF
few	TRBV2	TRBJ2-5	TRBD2	TGTGCCAGCAGTCCCCGGGGAGGGAAGGTGGAGACCCAGTACTTC	CASSPRGGKVETQYF
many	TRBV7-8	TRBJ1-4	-	TGTGCCAGCAGCTTAGCGGAGGAAAAACTGTTTTTT	CASSLAEEKLFF
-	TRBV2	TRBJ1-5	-	TGTGCCAGCGTTGTCACCTCGGAGCAGGATAGCAATCAGCCCCAGCATTTT	CASVVTSEQDSNQPQHF
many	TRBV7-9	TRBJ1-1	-	TGTGCCAGCAGCTTAGGGGTGGGTGAAGCTTTCTTT	CASSLGVGEAFF
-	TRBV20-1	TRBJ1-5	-	TGCAGTGCTAGAGCTCGTGGAATGGGCAGGGTGAGCAATCAGCCCCAGCATTTT	CSARARGMGRVSNQPQHF
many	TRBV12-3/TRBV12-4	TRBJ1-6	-	TGTGCCAGCAGTTTAATGGAGGGATCACCCCTCCACTTT	CASSLMEGSPLHF
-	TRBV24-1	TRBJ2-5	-	TGTGCCACCCAGACCCAGTACTTC	CATQTQYF
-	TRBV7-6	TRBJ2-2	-	TGTGCCAACAGCTTAGTAGGCAACACCGGGGAGCTGTTTTTT	CANSLVGNTGELFF
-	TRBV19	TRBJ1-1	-	TGTGCCAGTAGTACGGGCAGGGGTTTCACTGAAGCTTTCTTT	CASSTGRGFTEAFF
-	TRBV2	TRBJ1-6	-	TGTGCCAGCAGTTATGGGGGGCATAATTCACCCCTCCACTTT	CASSYGGHNSPLHF
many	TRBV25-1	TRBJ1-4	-	TGTGCCAGCAGTGAAAGCGGCGGGACTAGGGAAAAACTGTTTTTT	CASSESGGTREKLFF
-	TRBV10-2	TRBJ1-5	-	TGCGCCAGCAGTTACTCGGATGGCAATCAGCCCCAGCATTTT	CASSYSDGNQPQHF
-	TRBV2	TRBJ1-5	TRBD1	TGTGCCAGCAGCGCACGACAGGGGGCTGTTCAGCCCCAGCATTTT	CASSARQGAVQPQHF
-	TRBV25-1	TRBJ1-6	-	TGTGCCAGCAGCTTATCCGTCAGGGAACGGGGTTCACCCCTCCACTTT	CASSLSVRERGSPLHF
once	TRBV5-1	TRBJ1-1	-	TGCGCCAGCAGCTTTGGTAGGGTGGGTATCCCGAACACTGAAGCTTTCTTT	CASSFGRVGIPNTEAFF
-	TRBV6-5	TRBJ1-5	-	TGTGCCAGCAAGAAGAGGGGATCGGGCAATCAGCCCCAGCATTTT	CASKKRGSGNQPQHF
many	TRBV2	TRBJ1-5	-	TGTGCCAGCAGTCTACCTGGGGGGCAGCCCCAGCATTTT	CASSLPGGQPQHF
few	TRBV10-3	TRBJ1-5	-	TGTGCCAGCAGTTACTCTTGGACAAAGGGGCATCCGCCCCAGCATTTT	CASSYSWTKGHPPQHF
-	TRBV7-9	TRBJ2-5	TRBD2	TGTGCCAGCAGCCTAGGGGGGACTAGAGAGACCCAGTACTTC	CASSLGGTRETQYF
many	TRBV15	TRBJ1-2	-	TGTGCCACCAGCAGAGCTTCCGGGGATGGTGGCTACACCTTC	CATSRASGDGGYTF
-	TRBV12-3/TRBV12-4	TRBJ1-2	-	TGTGCCAGCAGTTTGCAGGGGAGCTATGGCTACACCTTC	CASSLQGSYGYTF
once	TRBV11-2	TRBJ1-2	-	TGTGCCAGCAGCCAGGGCGGGGTAGATGGCTACACCTTC	CASSQGGVDGYTF
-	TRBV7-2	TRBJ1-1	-	TGTGCCAGCAGCTTAGCCGGGACCCCCACTGAAGCTTTCTTT	CASSLAGTPTEAFF
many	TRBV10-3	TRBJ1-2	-	TGTGCCTTACGAGAAGAGGACTTGAATCGGGACGGCTACACCTTC	CALREEDLNRDGYTF
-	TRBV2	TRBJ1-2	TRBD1	TGTGCCAGCACCGATGGACCGACAGGGGGTGGCTACACCTTC	CASTDGPTGGGYTF
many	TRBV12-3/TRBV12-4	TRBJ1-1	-	TGTGCCAGCAGTCGGAGGACTGAAGCTTTCTTT	CASSRRTEAFF
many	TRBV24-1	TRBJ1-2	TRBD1	TGTGCCACCAGTGATGCGACAGGGGGTTACTATGGCTACACCTTC	CATSDATGGYYGYTF
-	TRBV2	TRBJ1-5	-	TGTGCCAGCAGTGTCAGAGGGGTTAGGGTTCAGCCCCAGCATTTT	CASSVRGVRVQPQHF
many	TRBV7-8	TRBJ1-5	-	TGTGCCAGCAGCTTAAGTGACAGTAGCAATCAGCCCCAGCATTTT	CASSLSDSSNQPQHF
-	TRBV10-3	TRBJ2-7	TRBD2	TGTGCCATCAGTGATCTAGCGGGAGGGGGAAGCTACGAGCAGTACTTC	CAISDLAGGGSYEQYF
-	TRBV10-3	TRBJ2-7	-	TGTGCCAGCAGTGAATCGGGCAGATCCTACGAGCAGTACTTC	CASSESGRSYEQYF
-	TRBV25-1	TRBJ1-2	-	TGTGCCGGCAGTGAAATCAGGGTTAACTATGGCTACACCTTC	CAGSEIRVNYGYTF
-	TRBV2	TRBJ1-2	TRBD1	TGTGCCAGCCAGGGACAGGGACCCTACTATGGCTACACCTTC	CASQGQGPYYGYTF
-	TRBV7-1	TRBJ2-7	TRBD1	TGTGCCAGCAGTCTCAGGGGGAGCGCGAACGAGCAGTACTTC	CASSLRGSANEQYF
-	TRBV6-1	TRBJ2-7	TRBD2	TGTGCCAGCAGAGGGGGGACTAGCGACGCCTACGAGCAGTACTTC	CASRGGTSDAYEQYF
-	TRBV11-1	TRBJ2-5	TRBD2	TGTGCCAGCAGCTTAGGAGCGGGAGACGACTCTGAGACCCAGTACTTC	CASSLGAGDDSETQYF
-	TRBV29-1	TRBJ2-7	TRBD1	TGCAGCGTGCGGACAGGGGTCTCCTACGAGCAGTACTTC	CSVRTGVSYEQYF